The 4 T cell receptor beta chains given below trace back to one sample, sequenced in a study of T cell clusters in autoimmune cytopenias. Each sample's input was about 270 ng genomic DNA, 38,000 or so genome equivalents. One tube held mixed TRB-A and TRB-B primer pools for touch-down PCR. TCRdb reprocessed the multiplex PCR reads, with one entry per CDR3 protein and no DNA. This sample's table has fewer than 6,500 distinct CDR3 sequences. Sequencing used peripheral blood. The source is a human donor with an autoimmune cytopenia or autoimmune hepatitis (not recorded which).

The chain joins TRBV13 to TRBJ2-5; as DNA is missing, the TRBD1 call by TCRdb cannot be tested. The germline CDR1 and CDR2 sequences are PRHDT and FYEKMQ (reference sequence). The CDR3 runs to 15 residues. CDR3: CASSLRALLQETQYF.

Its frequency marks this clonotype as medium-sized (0.01 to 0.1%). This chain links TRBV5-6 with TRBJ1-1; TCRdb picks TRBD1, but there is no DNA to check that call. The germline CDR1 and CDR2 sequences are SGHDT and YYEEEE. The CDR3 extends over 15 amino acids. CDR3 amino acids: CASSDKGGANTEAFF.

This clonotype is identified as medium-sized from frequency. The V and J genes are TRBV30 and TRBJ1-1. The CDR3 contains 13 residues. CDR1 and CDR2 from the germline V gene are GTSNPN and SVGIG (reference sequence). The CDR3 spells CAWQSSRHTEAFF.

Considering frequency, this clonotype is medium-sized. The chain has TRBV7-6 and TRBJ2-3. Germline values: CDR1 SGHVS, CDR2 FNYEAQ. The CDR3 has 16 amino acids. CDR3 sequence: CASSLGSSISTDTQYF.